This TCR beta chain is from a study of blood T cell repertoires in COVID-19. On the study more broadly: Both acute and convalescent COVID-19 samples were obtained from the United States, Italy and Spain.

The CDR3 contains 15 residues. CDR1 is MNHEY, CDR2 SVGAGI, per germline. With 4 bases clipped from V and 8 bases from J, the junction kept 13 bases outside the gene matches. The method was immunoSEQ multiplex PCR; TCRdb's version includes in-frame clones alone and lacks a portion of them. The sample has 300,000 to 400,000 clones; roughly 85% are singletons. The receptor's source is a woman in her 40s with acute COVID-19. The chain carries TRBV6-5 and TRBJ1-2; TRBD1 matches at 7 bases. The sequencing input was PBMCs or T cells enriched from blood (not recorded which). Here the CDR3 reads CASSSRQGEGGGYTF. The CDR3 bases are TGTGCCAGCAGTTCTAGACAGGGTGAGGGAGGCGGCTACACCTTC.